The 10 T cell receptor beta chains in this list originate from one sample, sequenced in a study of blood T cell repertoires in COVID-19. TCRdb keeps only in-frame clones here, not all; method: immunoSEQ multiplex PCR. The sample records around 72,000 clones, approximately 88% being singletons. The sample comprised peripheral blood. These receptors were obtained from a woman aged 70-85 years with acute or convalescent COVID-19.

The chain employs TRBV19 and TRBJ1-1; possibly TRBD1 for D (5 bases). The CDR3 runs 15 residues. V lost 5 bases and J 0 bases, leaving 13 bases between the germline ends. CDR1 and CDR2 from the germline V gene are LNHDA and SQIVND (reference sequence). CDR3 sequence (DNA): TGTGCCAGTAGTGTTGGACAACCGATGAACACTGAAGCTTTCTTT. Translating gives CASSVGQPMNTEAFF.

V and J are TRBV28 and TRBJ1-5; 11 bases align to TRBD1. This CDR3 comprises 14 residues. V lost 6 bases to trimming and J lost 4 bases; unmatched junction nucleotides: 2. CDR1 is MDHEN and CDR2 is SYDVKM in the germline V gene. The CDR3, as DNA: TGTGCCAGCAGCCGGGACAGGGGGAATCAGCCCCAGCATTTT. Its translation: CASSRDRGNQPQHF.

The count of this clone is one. The rearrangement uses TRBV19 and TRBJ2-5, with D maybe TRBD2 (7 bases). CDR1 and CDR2 (germline): LNHDA, SQIVND (reference sequence). CDR3 size: 13 residues. The germline V and J ends were trimmed by 7 bases and 7 bases, with 16 bases remaining between them. The CDR3 sequence: CASMPTGGGTQYF. CDR3 nucleotide sequence: TGTGCCAGTATGCCGACAGGCGGGGGGACCCAGTACTTC.

The CDR3 loop reads CATSDSTRGERQPQHF. CDR3 sequence (DNA): TGTGCCACCAGTGATTCTACGCGGGGGGAAAGGCAGCCCCAGCATTTT. The genes are TRBV24-1 and TRBJ1-5; D is possibly TRBD1 (5 bases). There are 16 residues in the CDR3. V gave up 2 bases and J gave up 7 bases, with 17 bases separating them. Germline CDR1 reads KGHDR; CDR2 reads SFDVKD.

This rearrangement joins TRBV6-5 to TRBJ1-3, with 11 nucleotides matching TRBD1. V was clipped by 6 bases and J by 3 bases; unmatched bases: 4. Per germline, CDR1 MNHEY and CDR2 SVGAGI. The CDR3 contains 15 residues. The CDR3 loop reads CASRGQGALGNTIYF. CDR3 coding DNA: TGTGCCAGCAGAGGACAGGGGGCTCTTGGAAACACCATATATTTT.

This clone was detected a few times. This chain connects TRBV28 to TRBJ2-3; TRBD2 is a possible D gene (5 bases). The germline CDR1 and CDR2 sequences are MDHEN and SYDVKM. The CDR3 sequence is 15 residues long. V gave up 4 bases and J gave up 8 bases, with 19 bases separating them. This CDR3 reads CASSSVGLEAGTQYF. The CDR3 DNA reads as TGTGCCAGCAGTTCCGTGGGGTTGGAGGCGGGTACGCAGTATTTT.

The V gene is TRBV19, the J gene TRBJ2-1, with TRBD2 as a possible D gene (5 bases). The CDR3 spans 14 residues. Trimming cost V 6 bases and J 0 bases, with 9 bases left between them. CDR1 and CDR2 (germline): LNHDA, SQIVND (reference sequence). The CDR3 DNA sequence: TGTGCCAGTAGGAGGGATGGCTCCTACAATGAGCAGTTCTTC. Amino acid sequence: CASRRDGSYNEQFF.

V usage is TRBV19 and J usage is TRBJ2-1, with D maybe TRBD2 (7 bases). The V end was cut by 3 bases, the J end by 2 bases, with 11 bases between. The CDR3 consists of 15 residues. The germline V gene encodes CDR1 LNHDA and CDR2 SQIVND (reference sequence). The CDR3 sequence is CASSMDSGAYNEQFF. Written as DNA, the CDR3 is TGTGCCAGTAGTATGGACAGCGGGGCCTACAATGAGCAGTTCTTC.

This chain joins TRBV28 and TRBJ1-1, with TRBD1 matching over 7 bases. The V gene end was trimmed by 6 bases and the J gene end by 4 bases; junction bases not matched to a gene: 11. The CDR3 contains 15 residues. Germline values: CDR1 MDHEN, CDR2 SYDVKM. CDR3 loop: CASSEIEGAGTEAFF. CDR3 coding DNA: TGTGCCAGCAGCGAGATCGAGGGGGCGGGCACTGAAGCTTTCTTT.

The V and J genes are TRBV25-1 and TRBJ1-2, with D tentatively TRBD1 (5 bases). Germline assignment: CDR1 MGHDK and CDR2 SYGVNS. The V and J ends lost 5 bases and 7 bases respectively, with 17 bases between them. This CDR3 spans 14 amino acids. The CDR3 DNA reads as TGTGCCAGCAGTCTTCAAGGGGCAGTTGCTGGCTACACCTTC. It encodes CASSLQGAVAGYTF.